This TCR beta chain originates from a study of blood T cell repertoires in COVID-19. The overall study: Spain, Italy and the United States supplied samples that represented acute and convalescent COVID-19.

Original handling: Amplified reference gene primers provided the basis for estimating nucleated cell counts. The protocol was immunoSEQ multiplex PCR, while the TCRdb copy is restricted to in-frame clones and leaves out a portion. V and J calls and clone size are given by that table; D and trimming were obtained from the DNA. The sample lists about 300,000 clones, roughly 89% occurring once. This study enrolled people aged about 18 to 100 from around 26 US geographic areas. In assigning cohorts, the study relied on participant-reported clinical history. The CDR3 has 22 amino acids. Germline V gene data show CDR1 as KGHSH and CDR2 as LQKENI. The ends lost 2 bases at V and 5 bases at J; junction bases unmatched: 21.

The V and J genes are TRBV18 and TRBJ2-2; 12 bases fit TRBD1. Sequencing used PBMCs or T cells enriched from blood (not recorded which). This sequence was found in a woman aged 45-59 years who had been exposed to COVID-19. The DNA of the CDR3 is TGTGCCAGCTCACCATTCTCTCCCGGCGGACACCGGGACAGGGGGCGAACCGGGGAGCTGTTTTTT. Protein product: CASSPFSPGGHRDRGRTGELFF.